The text below deals with one TCR beta chain. The sample originates from a study of shared clonotypes between healthy human individuals. This CDR3 region has 15 residues. Germline V gives CDR1 MRHNA, CDR2 SNTAGT. Trimming pared 4 bases from V and 1 base from J, leaving 10 bases between. The data were produced by immunoSEQ multiplex PCR, yet TCRdb's version contains in-frame clones alone and is incomplete. This table has about 490,000 clones, 81% appearing once. The TCR comes from a woman between 40 and 55 years old in good health. Some clones in this sample may be carry-over from other donors' samples. The rearrangement uses TRBV6-4 and TRBJ2-2, with D possibly TRBD1 on 5 matching bases. The sample comprised PBMCs. CDR3 region: CASSAATENTGELFF. Here the CDR3 DNA reads TGTGCCAGCAGTGCCGCGACAGAGAACACCGGGGAGCTGTTTTTT.